What follows are 24 T cell receptor beta chains derived from one specimen sequenced in a study of blood T cell repertoires in COVID-19. This table comes from immunoSEQ multiplex PCR, and its TCRdb copy is limited to in-frame clones, with some not included. The repertoire holds fewer than 200,000 clones, with 70% to 85% as singletons. The source material was peripheral blood. The origin of the receptors is a man in his 60s who had recovered from COVID-19.

This chain uses TRBV6-1 with TRBJ2-5; the match to TRBD2 covers 8 bases. This CDR3 has 15 residues. Germline V gene sequence: CDR1 MNHNS, CDR2 SASEGT. The V gene end was trimmed by 0 bases and the J gene end by 5 bases; junction bases not matched to a gene: 5. In DNA form, the CDR3 reads TGTGCCAGCAGTGAAGCCGGGACTAGGAGCGAGACCCAGTACTTC. Amino acid sequence: CASSEAGTRSETQYF.

The chain is built from TRBV3-1 (or the pseudogene TRBV3-2) and TRBJ1-2; 11 positions match TRBD1. J was trimmed by 9 bases and V by 4 bases; bases with no gene match: 10. Germline V CDR1 and CDR2: LGHDT, YNNKEL (reference sequence). The CDR3 consists of 15 residues. The CDR3: CASSRPGQGEESYTF. The DNA for the CDR3 is TGTGCCAGCAGCCGGCCGGGACAGGGGGAAGAGAGCTACACCTTC.

This chain connects TRBV7-3 to TRBJ2-5; tentatively, D is TRBD1 (5 bases). The CDR3 extends over 14 amino acids. From germline, CDR1 is SGHTA and CDR2 FQGTGA. The ends were cut back, 1 base at V and 1 base at J, with 7 bases in the middle. Here the CDR3 DNA reads TGTGCCAGCAGCTTAATGGGGCCCCAAGAGACCCAGTACTTC. Translation: CASSLMGPQETQYF.

The chain employs TRBV29-1 and TRBJ1-4, with 7 bases aligning to TRBD1. CDR3 size: 14 residues. The ends lost 7 bases at V and 10 bases at J; junction bases unmatched: 15. CDR1 is SQVTM and CDR2 is ANQGSEA in the germline V gene. This CDR3 is CSAGVDRVGGKLFF. The CDR3, as DNA: TGCAGCGCTGGGGTTGACAGGGTCGGCGGAAAACTGTTTTTT. Full variable domain (rest looked up from reference TRBV29-1 and TRBJ1-4): SAVISQKPSRDICQRGTSLTIQCQVDSQVTMMFWYRQQPGQSLTLIATANQGSEATYESGFVIDKFPISRPNLTFSTLTVSNMSPEDSSIYLCSAGVDRVGGKLFFGSGTQLSVL.

The sample holds many counts of this clone. CDR3 region: CASSQDIGSGGYEQYF. Written as DNA, the CDR3 is TGTGCCAGCAGCCAAGATATTGGTAGCGGGGGCTACGAGCAGTACTTC. The V call is TRBV4-2, the J call TRBJ2-7; 9 bases map to TRBD2. The CDR3 is 16 residues long. V gave up 0 bases and J gave up 3 bases; unmatched junction bases: 6. CDR1 and CDR2 from the germline V gene are LGHNA and YNFKEQ.

V and J are TRBV14 and TRBJ2-7; 11 bases are shared with TRBD1. Germline trimming cut 1 base from V and 4 bases from J; bases unmatched to any gene: 3. Germline V CDR1 and CDR2: SGHDN, FVKESK. The length of the CDR3 is 15 residues. The DNA of the CDR3 is TGTGCCAGCAGCCAAGGCGGGACAGGGGGGTACGAGCAGTACTTC. Translation gives CASSQGGTGGYEQYF.

The chain uses TRBV6-5 and TRBJ1-4, with 8 bases aligning to TRBD1. The CDR3 is 15 amino acids. Germline V CDR1 and CDR2: MNHEY, SVGAGI. Unmatched junction bases numbered 10, after V lost 6 bases and J lost 7 bases. CDR3 nucleotides: TGTGCCAGCAGCCTTGGACAGGGAATGGGTGAAAAACTGTTTTTT. Its protein product is CASSLGQGMGEKLFF.

This clone occurred once. This chain uses TRBV5-1 with TRBJ2-5, with 15 bases aligning to TRBD2. The CDR3 has 16 residues. Germline V gene sequence: CDR1 SGHRS, CDR2 YFSETQ. Trimming took 4 bases from V and 5 from J; bases not matched to a gene: 6. Written as DNA, the CDR3 is TGCGCCAGCAGCCCCGGGACTAGCGGGGGGTTGGAGACCCAGTACTTC. This translates into CASSPGTSGGLETQYF.

The chain links TRBV4-2 to TRBJ1-1, with 8 bases that match TRBD1. The ends lost 1 base at V and 1 base at J; junction bases unmatched: 5. The CDR3 is 16 amino acids. Germline V CDR1 and CDR2: LGHNA, YNFKEQ. The CDR3 DNA follows: TGTGCCAGCAGCCAAGTTTCGGGACAGGAGAACACTGAAGCTTTCTTT. Residues: CASSQVSGQENTEAFF.

DNA of the CDR3: TGTGCCAGCAGTCCAGGACAGGGATGGAGGCAGCCCCAGCATTTT. Its translation is CASSPGQGWRQPQHF. The chain uses TRBV27 and TRBJ1-5; 8 bases agree with TRBD1. V shed 5 bases and J 7 bases; nucleotides not matched to a gene: 10. Germline V gene lookup returns CDR1 MNHEY and CDR2 SMNVEV (reference sequence). The CDR3 is 15 amino acids.

The J gene is TRBJ2-2, the V gene TRBV7-3, with TRBD2 matching over 7 bases. Per the germline V gene, CDR1 is SGHTA and CDR2 is FQGTGA. J was trimmed by 0 bases and V by 8 bases; bases with no gene match: 6. The CDR3 totals 15 residues. This CDR3 reads CASCETSANTGELFF. In DNA, the CDR3 is TGTGCCAGCTGCGAAACTAGCGCGAACACCGGGGAGCTGTTTTTT.

The gene calls are TRBV7-2 and TRBJ1-4; TRBD1 might be the D (6 bases). The germline CDR1 and CDR2 sequences are SGHTA and FQGNSA. Deletions cut 2 bases from V and 8 bases from J, with 9 bases between. The CDR3 length is 13 residues. The CDR3 reads CASSLTGYEKLFF. The CDR3 coding sequence is TGTGCCAGCAGCTTAACAGGGTACGAAAAACTGTTTTTT.

The chain has TRBV19 and TRBJ2-7; 10 positions agree with TRBD1. CDR3 length: 15 amino acids. Germline CDR1 and CDR2: LNHDA and SQIVND (reference sequence). The J segment lost 4 bases and the V segment lost 8 bases, leaving 11 bases of the junction unmatched. The CDR3 DNA follows: TGTGCCAGTGCTTTAGGGACAGGGGCGGATTACGAGCAGTACTTC. Its protein is CASALGTGADYEQYF. The whole variable domain, remainder taken from reference TRBV19 and TRBJ2-7, is DGGITQSPKYLFRKEGQNVTLSCEQNLNHDAMYWYRQDPGQGLRLIYYSQIVNDFQKGDIAEGYSVSREKKESFPLTVTSAQKNPTAFYLCASALGTGADYEQYFGPGTRLTVT.

This clone came up once. The gene calls are TRBV18 and TRBJ1-1; TRBD1 is a possible D gene (5 bases). Per the germline V gene, CDR1 is KGHSH and CDR2 is LQKENI. The CDR3 totals 13 residues. V was shortened by 8 bases and J by 2 bases, with 12 bases between the two germline ends. In nucleotides, the CDR3 is TGTGCCAGCGGGGGGGGACTCAACACTGAAGCTTTCTTT. Translated, it gives CASGGGLNTEAFF.

J is TRBJ2-1 and V is TRBV5-4; 9 nucleotides align to TRBD2. The CDR3 spans 15 residues. J gave up 3 bases and V 3 bases, and 4 bases lay outside the gene matches. The germline V gene has CDR1 SGHNT and CDR2 YYREEE (reference sequence). The CDR3 coding sequence is TGTGCCAGCAGCTCCGAGCGGGGGGTCTACAATGAGCAGTTCTTC. Encoded protein: CASSSERGVYNEQFF.

V gene TRBV19 combines with J gene TRBJ2-3; TRBD2 might be the D (6 bases). CDR1 and CDR2 from the germline V gene are LNHDA and SQIVND (reference sequence). The CDR3 length is 12 residues. Trimming stripped 2 bases from V and 6 bases from J, with 6 bases between. CDR3 sequence (DNA): TGTGCCAGTAGTATACGGGGGGATACGCAGTATTTT. It translates to CASSIRGDTQYF.

The V call is TRBV6-1, the J call TRBJ1-2, with D possibly being TRBD1 (5 bases). V dropped 3 bases and J dropped 6 bases, with 14 bases sitting between them. CDR1 MNHNS and CDR2 SASEGT come from the germline V gene. The CDR3 has 14 amino acids. The CDR3 DNA reads TGTGCCAGCAGTGAGGCAGGGATTTTGCATGGCTACACCTTC. This codes for CASSEAGILHGYTF.

The CDR3 is CASSSLAGTGDEAFF. CDR3 bases: TGTGCCAGCAGCTCCCTAGCCGGGACAGGGGATGAAGCTTTCTTT. This chain links TRBV7-9 with TRBJ1-1; 10 bases map to TRBD1. The length of the CDR3 is 15 residues. CDR1 SEHNR and CDR2 FQNEAQ come from the germline V gene (reference sequence). V was clipped by 4 bases and J by 7 bases; unmatched bases: 9.

This clone is a singleton in its sample. The rearrangement joins TRBV4-1 to TRBJ1-6, with 9 bases fitting TRBD1. This CDR3 is 19 amino acids long. The V segment lost 0 bases and the J segment 6 bases; nucleotides outside the gene matches: 12. Germline CDR1 and CDR2: MGHRA and YSYEKL. In nucleotides, the CDR3 is TGCGCCAGCAGCCAAGATCCTGGGGACAGGGCCCGTCCTAATTCACCCCTCCACTTT. Amino acids: CASSQDPGDRARPNSPLHF.

V usage is TRBV18 and J usage is TRBJ1-2, with a tentative D call TRBD1 (5 bases). V lost 3 bases to trimming and J lost 4 bases, with 6 bases between them. From germline, CDR1 is KGHSH and CDR2 LQKENI. The CDR3 runs 12 residues. The CDR3 bases are TGTGCCAGCTCACCCGACAGCTATGGCTACACCTTC. Its translation is CASSPDSYGYTF.

This chain links TRBV7-9 with TRBJ1-2; tentative D call: TRBD1 (5 bases). Germline CDR1 reads SEHNR; CDR2 reads FQNEAQ (reference sequence). Trimming took 5 bases from V and 7 from J, leaving 20 bases between them. CDR3 length: 15 residues. The CDR3 region is CASSGGAGHLSGYTF. CDR3 sequence (DNA): TGTGCCAGCAGCGGAGGGGCAGGACATCTCTCTGGCTACACCTTC.

The V and J genes are TRBV6-6 and TRBJ2-1; 9 bases fit TRBD1. V lost 6 bases to trimming and J lost 11 bases; unmatched junction nucleotides: 11. Germline assignment: CDR1 MNHNY and CDR2 SVGAGI (reference sequence). This CDR3 spans 14 amino acids. The CDR3 DNA follows: TGTGCCAGCAGACCGGGACAGGGACCTTCGAAGCAGTTCTTC. Its translation: CASRPGQGPSKQFF.

The V call is TRBV20-1, the J call TRBJ1-6, with 9 bases that match TRBD1. V was pared by 3 bases and J by 8 bases, with 8 bases of the junction left unmatched. This CDR3 region has 15 residues. Germline V gives CDR1 DFQATT, CDR2 SNEGSKA (reference sequence). CDR3 nucleotides: TGCAGTGCTAGTGATGGACAGGGGTTTGATTCACCCCTCCACTTT. It yields the protein CSASDGQGFDSPLHF.

This chain links TRBV3-1 (or the pseudogene TRBV3-2) with TRBJ2-5; perhaps TRBD2 as D (5 bases). V gave up 1 base and J gave up 5 bases, with 11 bases separating them. The CDR3 spans 14 residues. CDR1 is LGHDT, CDR2 YNNKEL, per germline (reference sequence). CDR3 sequence: CASSQGGGWETQYF. The CDR3, as DNA: TGTGCCAGCAGCCAAGGTGGAGGATGGGAGACCCAGTACTTC.